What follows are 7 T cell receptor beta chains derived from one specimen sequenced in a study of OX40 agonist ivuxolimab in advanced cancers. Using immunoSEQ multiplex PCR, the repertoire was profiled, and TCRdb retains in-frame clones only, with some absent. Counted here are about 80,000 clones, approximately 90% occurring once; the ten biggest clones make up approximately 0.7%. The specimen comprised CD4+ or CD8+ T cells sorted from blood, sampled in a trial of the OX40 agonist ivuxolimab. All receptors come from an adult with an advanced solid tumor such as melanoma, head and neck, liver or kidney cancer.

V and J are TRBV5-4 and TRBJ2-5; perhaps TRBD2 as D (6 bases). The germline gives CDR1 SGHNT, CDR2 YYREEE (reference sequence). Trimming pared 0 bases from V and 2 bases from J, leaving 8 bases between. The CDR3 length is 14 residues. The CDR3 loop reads CASSLARGQETQYF. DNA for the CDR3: TGTGCCAGCAGCTTGGCCCGGGGGCAAGAGACCCAGTACTTC.

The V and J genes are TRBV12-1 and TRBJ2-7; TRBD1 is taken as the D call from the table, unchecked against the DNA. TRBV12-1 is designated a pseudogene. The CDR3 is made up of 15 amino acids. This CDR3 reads CASSRTGTEPYEQYF. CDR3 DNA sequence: TGTGCCAGCAGCCGAACCGGGACAGAGCCCTACGAGCAGTACTTC.

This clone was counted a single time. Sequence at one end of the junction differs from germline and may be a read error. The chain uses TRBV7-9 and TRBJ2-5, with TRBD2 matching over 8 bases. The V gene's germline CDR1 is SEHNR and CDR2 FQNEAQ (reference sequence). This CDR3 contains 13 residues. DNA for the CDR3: TGTGCCAGCAGGTTAGCGGGAACAGAGACCCAGTACTTC. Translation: CASRLAGTETQYF.

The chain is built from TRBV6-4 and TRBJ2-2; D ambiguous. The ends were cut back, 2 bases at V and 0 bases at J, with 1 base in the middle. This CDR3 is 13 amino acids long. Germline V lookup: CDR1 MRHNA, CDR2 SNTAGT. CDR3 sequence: CASSDTNTGELFF. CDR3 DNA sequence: TGTGCCAGCAGTGACACGAACACCGGGGAGCTGTTTTTT.

CDR3 loop: CASSSPGTGFYGYTF. The CDR3 DNA is TGTGCCAGTAGTAGTCCCGGGACAGGGTTTTATGGCTACACCTTC. This sequence joins TRBV19 and TRBJ1-2; 9 bases match TRBD1. The J segment lost 5 bases and the V segment lost 4 bases, leaving 8 bases of the junction unmatched. The CDR3 is made up of 15 amino acids. CDR1 is LNHDA and CDR2 is SQIVND in the germline V gene (reference sequence). The full variable domain, with the rest looked up from reference TRBV19 and TRBJ1-2, is DGGITQSPKYLFRKEGQNVTLSCEQNLNHDAMYWYRQDPGQGLRLIYYSQIVNDFQKGDIAEGYSVSREKKESFPLTVTSAQKNPTAFYLCASSSPGTGFYGYTFGSGTRLTVV.

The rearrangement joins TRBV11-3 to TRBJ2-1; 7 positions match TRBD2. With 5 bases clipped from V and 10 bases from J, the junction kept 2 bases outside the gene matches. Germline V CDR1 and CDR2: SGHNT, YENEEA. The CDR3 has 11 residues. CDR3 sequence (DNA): TGTGCCAGCAGCCTGCGGGGGGAGCAGTTCTTC. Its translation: CASSLRGEQFF.

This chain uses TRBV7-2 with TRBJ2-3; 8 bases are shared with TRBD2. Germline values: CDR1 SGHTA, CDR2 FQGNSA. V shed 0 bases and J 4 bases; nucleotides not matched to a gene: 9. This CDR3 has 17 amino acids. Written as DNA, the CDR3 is TGTGCCAGCAGCTTAGCCGGGAGCGGGAGTTGGGCAGATACGCAGTATTTT. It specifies CASSLAGSGSWADTQYF. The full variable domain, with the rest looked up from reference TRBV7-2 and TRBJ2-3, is GAGVSQSPSNKVTEKGKDVELRCDPISGHTALYWYRQSLGQGLEFLIYFQGNSAPDKSGLPSDRFSAERTGGSVSTLTIQRTQQEDSAVYLCASSLAGSGSWADTQYFGPGTRLTVL.